This record covers a single T cell receptor beta chain. Its cognate antigen has yet to be identified. No much larger clonotype is one base removed from it; base qualities were not supplied. These data originate in a study of CD8+CD57+ T cells in acquired aplastic anemia (dated by TCRdb to the late 2010s). Regarding the research as a whole: DNA extracted from sorted CD4+ and CD8+ cells had a mean of around 3 ug, with a range of roughly 0.17 to 27.4 ug. Healthy donor samples averaged roughly 9.8 million reads for CD4+ and fewer than 12 million for CD8+ cells. Beyond this particular receptor, the publication reports: Some 27 CD8+ CDR3 sequences were found in both patients and controls but appeared to be highly expressed in patients and within the immunodominant clones of the patients. No significant difference in CD8+ Simpson's diversity was found between patients and healthy controls (P=0.060).

In this study, sorted CD4+ and CD8+ T cells from the blood of healthy subjects and of severe aplastic anemia patients had their TCR repertoires deep-sequenced. Ficoll-Paque density gradient centrifugation was used to isolate peripheral blood mononuclear cells. CD4+ and CD8+ T cells were sorted by FACS or magnetic beads before DNA extraction. Profiling of TCR beta VDJ combinations and CDR3 sequences used genomic DNA as the template. An Illumina HiSeq 2000 was used for TCR repertoire sequencing. In the authors' own workflow: TRBV/TRBJ rearrangement plots, CDR3 size and DJ length profiles, and Simpson's diversity index were used to assess repertoires. Whichever DNA sequence was most abundant in the deep sequencing data was defined as the immunodominant clone. CDR3 amino acid sequences were screened for sharing across subjects and were compared with published repertoires and the VDJdb database. TCRdb ran its own pipeline on the public reads, namely fastp trimming at Q25 and MiXCR clone calling, and kept in-frame beta chains. Duplicate CDR3 protein sequences are folded into a single record with the most common DNA and genes. The V and J calls shown here were made by TCRdb, not taken from the authors' results. The sample contains about 110,000 distinct CDR3 sequences, around 49% of them found a single time. The ten top clones hold under 35% of the sample.

The CDR3, from cysteine to phenylalanine, totals 12 residues. The sequence is cut down to CDR3 DNA, 36 bases in frame from base 1. Deletion took 4 bases off V and 2 bases off J, with a span of 9 bases between the germline ends. Sequences SQVTM (CDR1) and ANQGSEA (CDR2) are obtained from the germline V gene. The chain couples TRBV29-1 to TRBJ2-7; no confident D gene assignment can be made. The sequenced sample consisted of sorted CD4+, CD8+, or CD8+CD57+ T cells (not recorded which) from PBMCs. This receptor was identified in a human donor in good health, serving as a control. Here is the DNA: TGCAGCGTTGTCGCCGATACCTACGAGCAGTACTTC. Its coded protein is CSVVADTYEQYF.